The clone carrying this T cell receptor beta chain was counted a single time. Its antigen is not identified. PCR was performed using 60 Vbeta and 13 Jbeta primers. Assay: immunoSEQ multiplex PCR; the TCRdb copy retains only in-frame clones and omits some. The sample shows about 120,000 clones, approximately 80% of them seen only once. The data are from a study of cytomegalovirus exposure and HLA in healthy donors. About the research overall: Inside one of the first data releases sat around 85 million unique TCRs taken from HLA-typed donors.

General study findings and limits: CMV serostatus stood as the only immune exposure information on hand. Compared with the approximately 680-donor mean, an Asian-associated ancestry cluster reportedly had fewer N-insertions, according to a later analysis.

Sequencing was carried out using PBMCs. The origin of this receptor is a female donor in good health and CMV-seropositive.

DNA for the CDR3: TGTGCCAGCAGCCCAGGGGTCCCTCCCCTCCACTTT. It translates to CASSPGVPPLHF. The chain combines TRBV7-2 with TRBJ1-6, with D possibly being TRBD1 (6 bases). Trimming removed 5 bases at V and 13 bases at J, with 12 bases between. Germline V gene data show CDR1 as SGHTA and CDR2 as FQGNSA. This CDR3 is 12 amino acids long.